Shown below are 21 T cell receptor beta chains from a single sample sequenced in a study of cytomegalovirus exposure and HLA in healthy donors. PCR primers comprised 60 Vbeta and 13 Jbeta primers. Data came from immunoSEQ multiplex PCR; TCRdb stores just in-frame clones and leaves some out. Here the sample spans around 200,000 clones, about 80% being singletons. What was sequenced was PBMCs. The receptors stem from a man in his forties in good health and CMV-seropositive.

The genes are TRBV6-5 and TRBJ1-1, with D maybe TRBD1 (6 bases). The CDR3 has 15 amino acids. Trimming removed 0 bases at V and 3 bases at J, with 11 bases between. The germline V gene has CDR1 MNHEY and CDR2 SVGAGI. The CDR3 protein is CASSYSRGGDTEAFF. The CDR3 bases are TGTGCCAGCAGTTACTCCCGAGGGGGGGACACTGAAGCTTTCTTT.

The rearrangement links TRBV19 to TRBJ2-1, with 10 bases aligning to TRBD1. CDR1 LNHDA and CDR2 SQIVND come from the germline V gene (reference sequence). Trimming cost V 3 bases and J 4 bases; bases outside gene matches: 9. The CDR3 covers 17 residues. CDR3 coding DNA: TGTGCCAGTAGTATCTCCCGACAGGGGGCTATATACAATGAGCAGTTCTTC. Translation gives CASSISRQGAIYNEQFF. Together with reference TRBV19 and TRBJ2-1, the CDR3 gives the full variable domain: DGGITQSPKYLFRKEGQNVTLSCEQNLNHDAMYWYRQDPGQGLRLIYYSQIVNDFQKGDIAEGYSVSREKKESFPLTVTSAQKNPTAFYLCASSISRQGAIYNEQFFGPGTRLTVL.

Here the CDR3 reads CASSPDRRRSYGYTF. The CDR3 nucleotides read TGTGCCAGCAGCCCTGACAGGCGGAGGAGCTATGGCTACACCTTC. V usage is TRBV7-2 and J usage is TRBJ1-2; tentatively, D is TRBD1 (6 bases). CDR3 length: 15 amino acids. V lost 5 bases, J lost 4 bases, and 17 bases lay in between. The germline CDR1 and CDR2 sequences are SGHTA and FQGNSA.

This CDR3 is CASSLDGGLDTEAFF. The DNA for the CDR3 is TGTGCCAGCAGCCTAGATGGGGGGTTGGACACTGAAGCTTTCTTT. The V call is TRBV9, the J call TRBJ1-1; D possibly corresponds to TRBD1 (5 bases). The CDR3 has 15 amino acids. Trimming took off 4 bases at V and 3 bases at J, with 16 bases between the two ends. Per germline, CDR1 SGDLS and CDR2 YYNGEE.

V gene TRBV29-1 combines with J gene TRBJ2-1; 11 bases agree with TRBD2. Trimming cost V 7 bases and J 6 bases; bases outside gene matches: 5. Germline V gene data show CDR1 as SQVTM and CDR2 as ANQGSEA. The CDR3 is 13 amino acids. CDR3 nucleotides: TGCAGCGGGGGACTAGCGGACTTCAATGAGCAGTTCTTC. Translation gives CSGGLADFNEQFF.

The V and J genes are TRBV10-2 and TRBJ1-1; the D is unclear. The CDR3 sequence is 13 residues long. Germline V gene lookup returns CDR1 WSHSY and CDR2 SAAADI. Trimming took 3 bases from V and 4 from J, leaving 9 bases between them. The CDR3 spells CASSDSYGTEAFF. The CDR3, as DNA: TGCGCCAGCAGTGATTCCTACGGCACTGAAGCTTTCTTT.

The chain is built from TRBV11-2 and TRBJ2-3; 9 nucleotides agree with TRBD2. The trim removed 6 bases at V and 2 bases at J, leaving 6 bases unmatched. CDR1 SGHAT and CDR2 FQNNGV come from the germline V gene. The CDR3 extends over 15 amino acids. The CDR3 bases are TGTGCCAGCAGAGTAGCGGGAGTCAACACAGATACGCAGTATTTT. This encodes CASRVAGVNTDTQYF.

This sequence joins TRBV11-1 and TRBJ1-1, with 8 bases aligning to TRBD1. With 1 base clipped from V and 2 bases from J, the junction kept 3 bases outside the gene matches. The CDR3 covers 15 residues. Germline CDR1 SGHAT, CDR2 FQDESV (reference sequence). In DNA, the CDR3 is TGTGCCAGCAGCTTAGACAGGGGGAGTAACACTGAAGCTTTCTTT. It translates to CASSLDRGSNTEAFF.

This clone appeared a single time. J is TRBJ1-2 and V is TRBV19, with D unclear. V was clipped by 2 bases and J by 3 bases, with 4 bases between them. Germline CDR1 and CDR2: LNHDA and SQIVND (reference sequence). The CDR3 is 12 residues long. This chain's CDR3 is CASSIIDYGYTF. CDR3 DNA: TGTGCCAGTAGTATAATCGACTATGGCTACACCTTC.

The rearrangement links TRBV4-1 to TRBJ1-5; no clear D gene. Germline CDR1 and CDR2: MGHRA and YSYEKL. The CDR3 is made up of 16 amino acids. V was cut by 3 bases and J by 0 bases, with 12 bases left in between. The CDR3 region is CASSHETRNSNQPQHF. The CDR3 DNA sequence: TGCGCCAGCAGCCACGAAACGAGAAATAGCAATCAGCCCCAGCATTTT.

The rearrangement joins TRBV9 to TRBJ1-2, with D uncertain. The CDR3 loop spans 16 amino acids. Looked up from germline, CDR1 is SGDLS and CDR2 is YYNGEE. V lost 6 bases and J lost 0, with 18 bases in between. DNA of the CDR3: TGTGCCAGCACCACAGATAAGGCCATAACTAACTATGGCTACACCTTC. This translates into CASTTDKAITNYGYTF.

The chain recombines TRBV30 with TRBJ1-2; TRBD1 might be the D (5 bases). The V gene lost 8 bases and the J gene lost 5 bases, with 24 bases spanning the gap. CDR3 length: 15 amino acids. The germline gives CDR1 GTSNPN, CDR2 SVGIG (reference sequence). The CDR3: CARRPVGGGEYGYTF. The CDR3 nucleotides read TGTGCCCGAAGGCCCGTTGGGGGGGGAGAGTATGGCTACACCTTC.

As DNA, the CDR3 is TGCGCCAGCAGTGGGGGGGACAGGGGGACCTACGAGCAGTACTTC. Translated, it gives CASSGGDRGTYEQYF. J is TRBJ2-7 and V is TRBV10-2; 11 bases fit TRBD1. Trimming removed 4 bases from V and 2 bases from J; junction bases left unmatched: 4. Per germline, CDR1 WSHSY and CDR2 SAAADI. This CDR3 contains 15 residues.

The chain couples TRBV6-5 to TRBJ2-1; 9 nucleotides agree with TRBD1. With 0 bases clipped from V and 4 bases from J, the junction kept 4 bases outside the gene matches. Germline V gives CDR1 MNHEY, CDR2 SVGAGI. The CDR3 covers 16 residues. The CDR3 coding sequence is TGTGCCAGCAGTTACTCGGGGACAGGGAAGTACAATGAGCAGTTCTTC. It specifies CASSYSGTGKYNEQFF.

This rearrangement joins TRBV5-1 to TRBJ1-2; 10 bases agree with TRBD1. The V gene's germline CDR1 is SGHRS and CDR2 YFSETQ. The CDR3 runs 16 residues. Trimming removed 4 bases from V and 4 bases from J; junction bases left unmatched: 10. In nucleotides, the CDR3 is TGCGCCAGCAGCCTAGGACAGGGGGGTCTCCTCTATGGCTACACCTTC. It specifies CASSLGQGGLLYGYTF. The full variable domain, its missing parts supplied by reference TRBV5-1 and TRBJ1-2, is KAGVTQTPRYLIKTRGQQVTLSCSPISGHRSVSWYQQTPGQGLQFLFEYFSETQRNKGNFPGRFSGRQFSNSRSEMNVSTLELGDSALYLCASSLGQGGLLYGYTFGSGTRLTVV.

This chain links TRBV6-5 with TRBJ2-7; 10 positions match TRBD1. This CDR3 spans 14 amino acids. With 4 bases clipped from V and 4 bases from J, the junction kept 4 bases outside the gene matches. CDR1 and CDR2 from the germline V gene are MNHEY and SVGAGI. Here the CDR3 reads CASSSRDRGYEQYV. CDR3 DNA sequence: TGTGCCAGCAGTTCCCGGGACAGGGGTTACGAGCAGTACGTC.

This clone turned up a few times. This chain uses TRBV6-5 with TRBJ2-2; the match to TRBD1 covers 7 bases. The length of the CDR3 is 15 residues. Losses at the gene ends were 4 bases for V and 7 bases for J; bases not matched to a gene: 9. Germline V gene sequence: CDR1 MNHEY, CDR2 SVGAGI. Here the CDR3 DNA reads TGTGCCAGCAGTTCCCCGGACAGGACGGACGGGGAGCTGTTTTTT. This encodes CASSSPDRTDGELFF.

J is TRBJ2-2 and V is TRBV6-1, with D possibly matching TRBD1 (6 bases). The CDR3 extends over 15 amino acids. V shed 6 bases and J shed 6 bases, with 17 bases lying between them. Germline V CDR1 and CDR2: MNHNS, SASEGT. The CDR3 loop reads CASSHQQGFPGELFF. CDR3 DNA sequence: TGTGCCAGCAGCCACCAACAGGGATTCCCCGGGGAGCTGTTTTTT.

This chain joins TRBV30 and TRBJ2-1, with D possibly matching TRBD2 (5 bases). The CDR3 contains 13 residues. The V end was cut by 4 bases, the J end by 7 bases, with 14 bases between. Per the germline V gene, CDR1 is GTSNPN and CDR2 is SVGIG (reference sequence). The CDR3: CAWTPGGMNEQFF. CDR3 DNA sequence: TGTGCCTGGACACCAGGAGGTATGAATGAGCAGTTCTTC. Together with reference TRBV30 and TRBJ2-1, the CDR3 gives the full variable domain: SQTIHQWPATLVQPVGSPLSLECTVEGTSNPNLYWYRQAAGRGLQLLFYSVGIGQISSEVPQNLSASRPQDRQFILSSKKLLLSDSGFYLCAWTPGGMNEQFFGPGTRLTVL.

The V gene is TRBV18, the J gene TRBJ1-5; possible D gene TRBD1, 6 bases. This CDR3 has 16 residues. Trimming left V 4 bases short and J 3 bases short, with 16 bases between. Germline V gene lookup returns CDR1 KGHSH and CDR2 LQKENI. The chain's CDR3 is CASSQEQGQDNQPQHF. CDR3 DNA sequence: TGTGCCAGCTCACAAGAACAGGGTCAGGACAATCAGCCCCAGCATTTT.

This clone was picked up a small number of times. This chain links TRBV19 with TRBJ2-7; D might be TRBD2 (6 bases). The CDR3 runs 14 residues. Germline-derived CDR1 and CDR2 are LNHDA and SQIVND (reference sequence). Trimming shortened V by 3 bases and J by 3 bases, and 12 bases separated the two germline ends. CDR3 loop: CASSMSGGVYEQYF. The DNA of the CDR3 is TGTGCCAGTAGTATGTCAGGAGGGGTCTACGAGCAGTACTTC.